These 3 T cell receptor beta chains were all obtained from the same sample, sequenced in a study of neurological immune-mediated disorders. TCRdb called the 5' RACE reads again in MiXCR, with one record for every CDR3 protein. The sample records about 74,000 distinct CDR3 sequences, roughly 5.6% being singletons. The source material was PBMCs. The origin of the receptors is a man between 18 and 35 years old with multiple sclerosis.

This clonotype was seen many times. This chain links TRBV5-1 with TRBJ2-7; D gene ambiguous. Trimming cost V 4 bases and J 1 base, with 9 bases left between them. This CDR3 has 13 amino acids. Germline CDR1 reads SGHRS; CDR2 reads YFSETQ. The CDR3 sequence is CASSPGRSYEQYF. The CDR3, as DNA: TGCGCCAGCAGCCCTGGCCGGTCCTACGAGCAGTACTTC.

At least ten counts were recorded for this clonotype. The chain carries TRBV20-1 and TRBJ1-5; D gene uncertain. CDR1 DFQATT and CDR2 SNEGSKA come from the germline V gene (reference sequence). V lost 0 bases and J lost 2, with 8 bases in between. The length of the CDR3 is 14 residues. The CDR3 region is CSARDLSGNQPQHF. In nucleotides, the CDR3 is TGCAGTGCTAGAGATCTTTCAGGCAATCAGCCCCAGCATTTT.

The chain carries TRBV5-1 and TRBJ2-1; D gene uncertain. Germline V gene sequence: CDR1 SGHRS, CDR2 YFSETQ. CDR3 length: 15 amino acids. The V gene lost 1 base and the J gene lost 1 base, with 9 bases spanning the gap. CDR3: CASSLTLESYNEQFF. The CDR3 coding sequence is TGCGCCAGCAGCTTGACACTTGAATCCTACAATGAGCAGTTCTTC.